A single sample gave rise to the 29 T cell receptor beta chains below, sequenced in a study of blood T cells in healthy people across ages (dated by TCRdb to the mid-2010s). Libraries were prepared through 5' RACE. TCRdb shows the sequencer as Illumina HiSeq 2500. The second PCR ran for roughly 7 to 12 cycles and used a J-beta primer mix along with a sample-barcoded 5' primer. TCRdb handled the public reads itself, with Q25 trimming in fastp and clone calling in MiXCR, and kept productive beta chains. CDR3 protein duplicates are merged, each entry listing the most common genes and DNA. The table for this sample lists some 890,000 distinct CDR3 sequences; 25% to 30% of them were counted only once. Jointly, the top ten make up about 9.4% of the sample. The same sample was also used in a study of T cells of mothers and their children.

The material sequenced was blood. The source of these receptors is a woman aged 40 to 50 in good health.

A single count supports this clonotype. A read error may account for a junction end that differs from germline. The chain combines TRBV20-1 with TRBJ1-2; perhaps TRBD1 as D (5 bases). The CDR3 is 14 amino acids. Germline lookup yields CDR1 DFQATT and CDR2 SNEGSKA (reference sequence). In nucleotides, the CDR3 is TGCAGTGCTAGAGATGACAGAAACAACTATGGCTGCACCTTC. Translating it yields CSARDDRNNYGCTF.

The chain employs TRBV27 and TRBJ1-1; no clear D. Germline V gene lookup returns CDR1 MNHEY and CDR2 SMNVEV (reference sequence). Trimming cost V 5 bases and J 4 bases, with 20 bases left between them. This CDR3 has 16 amino acids. CDR3 DNA: TGTGCCAGCAGTCCCCCATACGGGGTTCTGAGCACTGAAGCTTTCTTT. It encodes CASSPPYGVLSTEAFF.

This clonotype was seen a few times. This may be a read error: a much more frequent sequence differs by one nucleotide. The chain joins TRBV7-2 to TRBJ2-5; maybe TRBD2 (5 bases). The CDR3 loop spans 13 amino acids. Trimming cost V 6 bases and J 11 bases, with 19 bases left between them. The V gene's germline CDR1 is SGHTA and CDR2 FQGNSA. CDR3 bases: TGTGCCAGCAGTGAGTGGGAGTTCGATGAGCAGTACTTC. Translated, it gives CASSEWEFDEQYF.

V is TRBV20-1 and J is TRBJ2-7, with unresolved D. Germline V gives CDR1 DFQATT, CDR2 SNEGSKA (reference sequence). There are 11 residues in the CDR3. V gave up 5 bases and J gave up 10 bases, with 15 bases separating them. The CDR3 bases are TGCAGTGCTCTCGCTAGGCCTGATCAGTACTTC. This gives the protein CSALARPDQYF.

In the case of this clonotype: A much larger clone sits a single nucleotide away, making a read error possible. The chain links TRBV15 to TRBJ1-5; the D gene is possibly TRBD1 (5 bases). Trimming took 5 bases from V and 6 from J, leaving 14 bases between them. This CDR3 comprises 14 residues. Germline V lookup: CDR1 LNHNV, CDR2 YYDKDF (reference sequence). The CDR3 is CATSRGGASQPQHF. In DNA form, the CDR3 reads TGTGCCACCAGCCGGGGGGGTGCGAGTCAGCCCCAGCATTTT.

This clonotype has only a few counts. A much larger clone lies a single base off, so this may be a read error. The rearrangement links TRBV20-1 to TRBJ2-3; D may be TRBD1 (6 bases). Trimming removed 7 bases from V and 5 bases from J, with 13 bases in between. CDR1 is DFQATT, CDR2 SNEGSKA, per germline (reference sequence). This CDR3 spans 12 amino acids. This chain's CDR3 is CSGSSGQDTQYF. CDR3 sequence (DNA): TGCAGTGGCTCGTCGGGACAAGATACGCAGTATTTT.

The chain carries TRBV19 and TRBJ2-7, with D perhaps being TRBD1 or TRBD2 (5 bases each). The end of the DNA is better explained by TRBJ2-5, so the J call may be wrong. The CDR3 totals 13 residues. The germline CDR1 and CDR2 sequences are LNHDA and SQIVND (reference sequence). CDR3 coding DNA: TGTGCCAGTAGTTGGGGGTATGGAGAGACCCAGTACTTC. This translates into CASSWGYGETQYF.

In this sample, this clonotype turned up many times. A much bigger clone sits one base away, suggesting this may be a read error. The CDR3 loop is CASSDSDTDTQYF. In DNA, the CDR3 is TGTGCCAGCAGTGACTCGGACACAGATACGCAGTATTTT. The chain uses TRBV6-4 and TRBJ2-3; D is undetermined. Germline V lookup: CDR1 MRHNA, CDR2 SNTAGT. V lost 0 bases, J lost 2 bases, and 3 bases lay in between. The CDR3 runs to 13 residues.

This clonotype showed up just a few times. The J gene is TRBJ2-4, the V gene TRBV19, with unresolved D. This CDR3 has 13 residues. Germline-derived CDR1 and CDR2 are LNHDA and SQIVND (reference sequence). Deletions cut 4 bases from V and 11 bases from J, with 15 bases between. CDR3 coding DNA: TGTGCCAGTAGTACCGGGCCACAGAGCGTTCAGTACTTC. It specifies CASSTGPQSVQYF.

A remark on this clonotype: The CDR3 does not close with the conserved phenylalanine or tryptophan, likely indicating a read error. V gene TRBV30 combines with J gene TRBJ2-1; tentatively, D is TRBD1 or TRBD2 (5 bases each). The V end was cut by 7 bases, the J end by 5 bases, with 18 bases between. Germline values: CDR1 GTSNPN, CDR2 SVGIG (reference sequence). The CDR3 spans 14 residues. CDR3 sequence reads: CASIQEASNNEQFV. Here the CDR3 DNA reads TGTGCCTCCATACAGGAGGCTTCCAACAATGAGCAGTTCGTC.

This clonotype came up once. One base away lies a much larger clone, so this may be a sequencing read error. The rearrangement uses TRBV29-1 and TRBJ2-7; no reliable D call. The length of the CDR3 is 12 residues. Trimming took off 5 bases at V and 3 bases at J, with 11 bases between the two ends. In germline, CDR1 is SQVTM, CDR2 ANQGSEA. The CDR3 DNA reads TGCAGCGTTTCCCAGCCGAGCTACGAGCAGTACTTC. Protein product: CSVSQPSYEQYF.

This clonotype has just a few counts. V and J are TRBV12-3 or TRBV12-4 and TRBJ2-7; D possibly corresponds to TRBD2 (6 bases). Between the trimmed V and J ends, which lost 11 bases and 4 bases, there was a span of 21 bases. The CDR3 has 14 residues. The CDR3 DNA reads TGTGCCTGGCGGGGCACGAAAGTAGTTTACGAGCAGTACTTC. Its protein product is CAWRGTKVVYEQYF.

This chain connects TRBV20-1 to TRBJ1-1; D call uncertain. From germline, CDR1 is DFQATT and CDR2 SNEGSKA (reference sequence). The CDR3 has 13 residues. The CDR3 DNA reads TGCAGCCGCATAACCCCGGGGAGGCCTGAAGCTTTCTTT. This translates into CSRITPGRPEAFF.

The table lists this clonotype with a few counts. V gene TRBV20-1 combines with J gene TRBJ2-7; no definite D call. Trimming pared 0 bases from V and 0 bases from J, leaving 15 bases between. In germline, CDR1 is DFQATT, CDR2 SNEGSKA (reference sequence). The CDR3 has 16 residues. The CDR3 here is CSARDPPTLSSYEQYF. The CDR3 DNA reads as TGCAGTGCTAGAGATCCTCCAACCCTGAGCTCCTACGAGCAGTACTTC.

The sample holds a few counts of this clonotype. A much more abundant neighbour one base away suggests this may be a read error. V usage is TRBV20-1 and J usage is TRBJ2-5; D unclear. Between the trimmed V and J ends, which lost 6 bases and 11 bases, there was a span of 16 bases. The CDR3 runs to 11 residues. Germline V gene data show CDR1 as DFQATT and CDR2 as SNEGSKA (reference sequence). The CDR3 reads CSANTHNEQYF. Written as DNA, the CDR3 is TGCAGTGCAAACACGCACAATGAGCAGTACTTC.

This clonotype showed up just a few times. This rearrangement joins TRBV29-1 to TRBJ1-2; D ambiguous. The length of the CDR3 is 11 residues. V was cut by 6 bases and J by 6 bases, with 11 bases left in between. Germline V gene data show CDR1 as SQVTM and CDR2 as ANQGSEA. The CDR3, as DNA: TGCAGCGTACCTTCCTCAGATGGCTACACCTTC. Translation gives CSVPSSDGYTF.

CDR3 DNA: TGTGCCAGCAGCTCATTCGGGGCTCGAGAGACCCAGTACTTC. Protein product: CASSSFGARETQYF. The chain carries TRBV7-2 and TRBJ2-5; D is perhaps TRBD1 or TRBD2 (5 bases each). Germline lookup yields CDR1 SGHTA and CDR2 FQGNSA. V dropped 4 bases and J dropped 4 bases, with 13 bases sitting between them. This CDR3 is 14 amino acids long.

This clonotype was recorded many times. The DNA of the CDR3 is TGTGCCAGCAGCTTAGCGCCGACAGGGACTAAAAACATTCAGTACTTC. It specifies CASSLAPTGTKNIQYF. This sequence joins TRBV7-2 and TRBJ2-4; D might be TRBD1 (7 bases). Germline CDR1 and CDR2: SGHTA and FQGNSA. This CDR3 spans 16 amino acids. Trimming stripped 0 bases from V and 4 bases from J, with 13 bases between.

The chain joins TRBV6-1 to TRBJ2-4; 10 nucleotides align to TRBD2. The germline V gene has CDR1 MNHNS and CDR2 SASEGT. Trimming took 3 bases from V and 13 from J; bases not matched to a gene: 15. CDR3 length: 16 amino acids. CDR3 coding DNA: TGTGCCAGCAGTGACAGCGGGGGGGCTCTGTTCAATGAGCAGTACTTC. Protein product: CASSDSGGALFNEQYF.

Concerning this clonotype itself: A much more abundant neighbour one base away suggests this may be a read error. This CDR3 is CASSLNPGINEQFF. CDR3 coding DNA: TGTGCCAGCAGCTTAAATCCAGGGATAAACGAGCAGTTCTTC. This chain connects TRBV7-3 to TRBJ2-1; possibly TRBD1 for D (5 bases). The CDR3 length is 14 residues. Germline CDR1 and CDR2: SGHTA and FQGTGA. V was pared by 1 base and J by 10 bases, with 14 bases between.

This chain links TRBV24-1 with TRBJ2-3, with D possibly being TRBD2 (6 bases). Germline V lookup: CDR1 KGHDR, CDR2 SFDVKD. Trimming shortened V by 6 bases and J by 0 bases, and 12 bases separated the two germline ends. The CDR3 covers 15 residues. In DNA form, the CDR3 reads TGTGCCACCAGTAGCCGGGACTCAAGCACAGATACGCAGTATTTT. Protein product: CATSSRDSSTDTQYF.

This clonotype occurred a few times. The rearrangement uses TRBV4-3 and TRBJ1-1; D gene uncertain. Between the trimmed V and J ends, which lost 1 base and 4 bases, there was a span of 10 bases. The germline V gene has CDR1 LGHNA and CDR2 YSLEER. The CDR3 extends over 14 amino acids. CDR3 bases: TGCGCCAGCAGCCAAGGTGTAGGGTTCACTGAAGCTTTCTTT. It specifies CASSQGVGFTEAFF.

The chain carries TRBV9 and TRBJ1-1, with D perhaps matching TRBD1 (6 bases). Germline values: CDR1 SGDLS, CDR2 YYNGEE. The CDR3 sequence is 14 residues long. Trimming shortened V by 3 bases and J by 2 bases, and 11 bases separated the two germline ends. CDR3 amino acids: CASSGTVPNTEAFF. CDR3 coding DNA: TGTGCCAGCAGCGGGACAGTACCTAACACTGAAGCTTTCTTT.

Many counts were recorded for this clonotype. V is TRBV28 and J is TRBJ2-7; D perhaps matches TRBD1 (5 bases). The V gene lost 6 bases and the J gene lost 5 bases, with 14 bases spanning the gap. The CDR3 consists of 13 residues. Germline assignment: CDR1 MDHEN and CDR2 SYDVKM. The CDR3 DNA reads as TGTGCCAGCAGGGAGACCAGGGTTAACGAGCAGTACTTC. It is translated as CASRETRVNEQYF.

This clonotype was picked up a small number of times. The CDR3 DNA is TGCAGTGCTAGAGATAGCCGGGGGGCCCTCATACAGACCCAGTACTTC. It codes for CSARDSRGALIQTQYF. The chain recombines TRBV20-1 with TRBJ2-5; the D gene is possibly TRBD2 (7 bases). CDR3 size: 16 residues. Germline V lookup: CDR1 DFQATT, CDR2 SNEGSKA (reference sequence). V gave up 0 bases and J gave up 6 bases, with 20 bases separating them.

This chain uses TRBV9 with TRBJ1-4; 7 nucleotides line up with TRBD1. This CDR3 comprises 16 residues. The V segment lost 3 bases and the J segment 0 bases; nucleotides outside the gene matches: 5. Germline CDR1 is SGDLS and CDR2 is YYNGEE. This CDR3 reads CASSGDRETTNEKLFF. The CDR3 DNA is TGTGCCAGCAGCGGAGACAGGGAAACAACTAATGAAAAACTGTTTTTT.

The rearrangement uses TRBV24-1 and TRBJ2-5; D call uncertain. TRBJ2-7 explains the end of the DNA better; the J call may be wrong. The CDR3 loop spans 14 amino acids. Germline loops: CDR1 KGHDR, CDR2 SFDVKD. CDR3 protein: CATSDAARSDEQYF. In DNA, the CDR3 is TGTGCCACCAGTGATGCCGCCCGGAGCGACGAGCAGTACTTC.

Only a few counts were recorded for this clonotype. The CDR3 nucleotides are TGTGCCAGCAGCAACGGCAGGGGGAATAATTCACCCCTCCACTTT. Translating it yields CASSNGRGNNSPLHF. This chain joins TRBV12-3 or TRBV12-4 and TRBJ1-6; TRBD1 matches 7 bases. Trimming at V came to 6 bases and at J to 5 bases, leaving 7 bases not matched to a gene. The CDR3 has 15 residues.

There are a few counts of this clonotype. The gene calls are TRBV7-2 and TRBJ2-7; D remains ambiguous. V was clipped by 4 bases and J by 5 bases, with 15 bases between them. Germline V gene data show CDR1 as SGHTA and CDR2 as FQGNSA. This CDR3 region has 14 residues. The CDR3 DNA reads TGTGCCAGCAGCTCCGCTCTTACCCCCCACGAGCAGTACTTC. The encoded protein is CASSSALTPHEQYF. Supplemented by reference TRBV7-2 and TRBJ2-7, the full variable domain reads GAGVSQSPSNKVTEKGKDVELRCDPISGHTALYWYRQSLGQGLEFLIYFQGNSAPDKSGLPSDRFSAERTGGSVSTLTIQRTQQEDSAVYLCASSSALTPHEQYFGPGTRLTVT.